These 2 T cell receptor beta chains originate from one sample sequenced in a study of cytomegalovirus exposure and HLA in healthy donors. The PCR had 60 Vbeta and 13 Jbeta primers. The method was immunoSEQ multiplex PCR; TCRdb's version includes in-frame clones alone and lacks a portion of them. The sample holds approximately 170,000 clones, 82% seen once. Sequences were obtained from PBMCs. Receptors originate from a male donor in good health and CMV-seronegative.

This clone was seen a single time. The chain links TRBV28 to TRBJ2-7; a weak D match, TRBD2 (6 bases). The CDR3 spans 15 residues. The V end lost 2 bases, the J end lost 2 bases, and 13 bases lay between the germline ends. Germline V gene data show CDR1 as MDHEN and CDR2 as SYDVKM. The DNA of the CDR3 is TGTGCCAGCAGTTTAACCGGGACTCCCACCTACGAGCAGTACTTC. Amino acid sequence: CASSLTGTPTYEQYF.

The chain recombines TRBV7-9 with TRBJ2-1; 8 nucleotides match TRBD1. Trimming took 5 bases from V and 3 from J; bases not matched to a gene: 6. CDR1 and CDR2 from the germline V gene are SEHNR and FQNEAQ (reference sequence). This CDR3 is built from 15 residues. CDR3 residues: CASSPGQGYYNEQFF. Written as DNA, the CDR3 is TGTGCCAGCAGCCCTGGACAGGGATACTACAATGAGCAGTTCTTC.